Listed below are T cell receptor beta chains from one sample, sequenced in a study of CD4+ T cells in melanoma. This table comes from immunoSEQ multiplex PCR, and its TCRdb copy is limited to in-frame clones, with some not included. The sample yields fewer than 20,000 clones, 83% seen once. The sequenced sample consisted of cells from a culture (not recorded whether cultured in vitro). These receptors all stem from a human donor with melanoma. Each CDR3 is given with its conserved first and last residue.

J	V	CDR3
TRBJ2-2	TRBV18	CASSLQASAGELFF
TRBJ2-1	TRBV6-6	CASQVGAPILRNEQFF
TRBJ1-1	TRBV18	CASSPPTRVLGTEAFF
TRBJ2-1	TRBV18	CASSPYLGRTNEQFF
TRBJ2-4	TRBV7-2	CASSSPQVTYIQYF
TRBJ2-1	TRBV5-1	CASSLKGRNNEQFF
TRBJ1-6	TRBV5-1	CASSLEVVNSPLHF
TRBJ2-1	TRBV7-9	CASSVPGTGNVDRQFF
TRBJ1-1	TRBV7-8	CASSFQAGDTEAFF
TRBJ2-3	TRBV21-1	CASRGASGTGTWTDTQYF
TRBJ2-2	TRBV11-3	CASSPGGQGPTGELFF
TRBJ2-6	TRBV19	CASSPWGGTGANVLTF
TRBJ2-3	TRBV5-1	CASSLGGGRTDTQYF
TRBJ2-5	TRBV11-2	CASSLEASGGATRKTQYF
TRBJ2-1	TRBV7-3	CASSLLTYNEQFF
TRBJ1-5	TRBV28	CASIPQGGLSNQPQHF
TRBJ1-4	TRBV14	CASSQAGVRFEKLFF
TRBJ1-1	TRBV14	CASSPPGMNTEAFF
TRBJ1-2	TRBV6-5	CASSTGQGDGYTF
TRBJ2-2	TRBV5-6	CASSFRDRDTGELFF
TRBJ1-2	TRBV6-1	CASRTGTDYTF
TRBJ1-1	TRBV7-3	CASSLMAGANTEAFF
TRBJ1-3	TRBV4-1	CASSQVSVGNTIYF
TRBJ2-7	TRBV2	CASLKAQSSKLPTILPSYEQYF
TRBJ2-7	TRBV5-1	CASSSPGTGVNEQYF
TRBJ1-4	TRBV4-1	CASSQDDRKNEKLFF
TRBJ2-3	TRBV30	CAWSGLAGGSDTQYF
TRBJ2-7	TRBV6-5	CASSYDQFSYEQYF
TRBJ2-3	TRBV7-9	CASNPSTDTQYF
TRBJ2-1	TRBV5-1	CASSLVTLGTYNEQFF
TRBJ2-5	TRBV7-7	CASSLNGLGETQYF
TRBJ1-2	TRBV6-5	CASSQRDGYGYTF
TRBJ1-4	TRBV15	CATSSGQPRNEKLFF
TRBJ1-2	TRBV7-9	CASSPGQGYGYTF
TRBJ1-1	TRBV18	CASSPYGADTEAFF
TRBJ1-2	TRBV27	CASSLQGGTYGYTF
TRBJ1-5	TRBV5-6	CASSTDRSLEPQHF
TRBJ1-1	TRBV13	CASSFSGGNTEAFF
TRBJ2-2	TRBV19	CASSISGVAGELFF
TRBJ1-4	TRBV7-3	CASSELRDTAGKLFF
TRBJ1-3	TRBV6-5	CASSYYRGSGNTIYF
TRBJ2-5	TRBV30	CAWSTRGRQYF
TRBJ2-2	TRBV11-3	CASSLVAGELFF
TRBJ1-1	TRBV4-1	CASREGQLNTEAFF
TRBJ2-3	TRBV5-4	CASSRLGIFTDTQYF
TRBJ2-1	TRBV9	CASSVELAAYNEQFF
TRBJ2-6	TRBV5-4	CASSPGGSGANVLTF
TRBJ1-5	TRBV4-1	CASSHTGQPQHF
TRBJ1-2	TRBV28	CASSLGQQGYGYTF
TRBJ1-2	TRBV2	CASSDTDGAYGYTF
TRBJ1-5	TRBV18	CASSTTAFEPQHF